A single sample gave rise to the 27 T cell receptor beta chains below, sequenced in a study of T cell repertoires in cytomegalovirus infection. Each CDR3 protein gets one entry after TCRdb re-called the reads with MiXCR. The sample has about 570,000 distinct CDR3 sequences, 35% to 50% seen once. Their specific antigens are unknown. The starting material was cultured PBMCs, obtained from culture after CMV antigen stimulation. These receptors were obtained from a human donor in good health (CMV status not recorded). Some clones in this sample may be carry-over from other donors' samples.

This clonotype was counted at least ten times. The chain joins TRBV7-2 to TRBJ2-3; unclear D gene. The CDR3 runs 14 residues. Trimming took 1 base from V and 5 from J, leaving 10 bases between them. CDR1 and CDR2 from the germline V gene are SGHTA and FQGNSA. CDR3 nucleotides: TGTGCCAGCAGCTTAGTTGTCTGGGGAGATACGCAGTATTTT. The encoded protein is CASSLVVWGDTQYF.

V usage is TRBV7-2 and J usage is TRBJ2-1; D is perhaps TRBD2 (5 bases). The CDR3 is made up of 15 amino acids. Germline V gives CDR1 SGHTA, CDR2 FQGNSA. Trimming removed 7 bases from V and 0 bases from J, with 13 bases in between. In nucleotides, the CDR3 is TGTGCCAGCACCCCTCGAGGGCGCTCCTACAATGAGCAGTTCTTC. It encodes CASTPRGRSYNEQFF.

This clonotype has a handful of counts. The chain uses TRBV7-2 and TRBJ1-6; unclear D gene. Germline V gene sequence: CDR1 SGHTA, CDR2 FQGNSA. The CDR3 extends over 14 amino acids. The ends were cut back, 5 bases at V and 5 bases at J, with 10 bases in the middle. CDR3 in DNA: TGTGCCAGCAGCACAGCCCTAAATAATTCACCCCTCCACTTT. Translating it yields CASSTALNNSPLHF.

Written as DNA, the CDR3 is TGTGCCACCAGCAGGAGGGGCGAGAATCAGCCCCAGCATTTT. It codes for CATSRRGENQPQHF. The chain carries TRBV15 and TRBJ1-5; possible D gene TRBD1, 5 bases. There are 14 residues in the CDR3. The V end was cut by 3 bases, the J end by 4 bases, with 10 bases between. From germline, CDR1 is LNHNV and CDR2 YYDKDF (reference sequence).

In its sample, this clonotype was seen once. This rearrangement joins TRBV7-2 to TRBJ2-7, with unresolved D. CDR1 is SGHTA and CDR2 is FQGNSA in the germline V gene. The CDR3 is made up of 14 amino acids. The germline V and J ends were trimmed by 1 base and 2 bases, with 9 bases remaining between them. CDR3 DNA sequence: TGTGCCAGCAGCTTAGGCGAACCAACCTACGAGCAGTACTTC. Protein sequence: CASSLGEPTYEQYF.

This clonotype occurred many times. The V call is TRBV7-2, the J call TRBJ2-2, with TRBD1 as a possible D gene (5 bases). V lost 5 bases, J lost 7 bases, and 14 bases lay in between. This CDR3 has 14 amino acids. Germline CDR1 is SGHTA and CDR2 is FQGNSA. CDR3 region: CASSLKGVIGELFF. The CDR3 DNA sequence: TGTGCCAGCAGCCTTAAAGGGGTCATCGGGGAGCTGTTTTTT. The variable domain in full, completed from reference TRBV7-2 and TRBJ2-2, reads GAGVSQSPSNKVTEKGKDVELRCDPISGHTALYWYRQSLGQGLEFLIYFQGNSAPDKSGLPSDRFSAERTGGSVSTLTIQRTQQEDSAVYLCASSLKGVIGELFFGEGSRLTVL.

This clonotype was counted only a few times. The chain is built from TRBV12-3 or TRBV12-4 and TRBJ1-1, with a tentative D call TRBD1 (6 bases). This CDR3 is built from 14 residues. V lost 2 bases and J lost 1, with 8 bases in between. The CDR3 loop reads CASSLRGRNTEAFF. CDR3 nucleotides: TGTGCCAGCAGTTTACGGGGGCGGAACACTGAAGCTTTCTTT.

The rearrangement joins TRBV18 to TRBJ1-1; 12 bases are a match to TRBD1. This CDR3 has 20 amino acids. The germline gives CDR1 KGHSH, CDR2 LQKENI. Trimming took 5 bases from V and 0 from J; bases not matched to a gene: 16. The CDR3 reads CASSATGTGGPATMNTEAFF. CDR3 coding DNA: TGTGCCAGCTCAGCCACCGGGACAGGGGGCCCAGCTACAATGAACACTGAAGCTTTCTTT.

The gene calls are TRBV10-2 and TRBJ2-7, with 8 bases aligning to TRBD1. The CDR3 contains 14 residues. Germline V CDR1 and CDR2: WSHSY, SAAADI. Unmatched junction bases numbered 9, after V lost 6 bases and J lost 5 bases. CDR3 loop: CASRGGQGFNEQYF. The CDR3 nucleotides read TGCGCCAGCAGGGGAGGACAGGGTTTCAACGAGCAGTACTTC.

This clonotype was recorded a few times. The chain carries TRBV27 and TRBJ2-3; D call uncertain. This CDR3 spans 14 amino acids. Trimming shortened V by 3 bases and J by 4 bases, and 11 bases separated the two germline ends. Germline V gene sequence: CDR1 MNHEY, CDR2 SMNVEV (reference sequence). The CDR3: CASSLRLPPDTQYF. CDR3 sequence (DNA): TGTGCCAGCAGTTTGAGGCTGCCCCCAGATACGCAGTATTTT.

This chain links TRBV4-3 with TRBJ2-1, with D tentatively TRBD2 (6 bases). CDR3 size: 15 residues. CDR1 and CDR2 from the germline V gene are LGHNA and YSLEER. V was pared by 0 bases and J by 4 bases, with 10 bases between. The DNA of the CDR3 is TGCGCCAGCAGCCAAGATCGGGGGAGTTACAATGAGCAGTTCTTC. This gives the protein CASSQDRGSYNEQFF.

In nucleotides, the CDR3 is TGCAGCGTCGAAACCTGGACTAGCGGGACTGAAGGGGGGGAGCAGTACTTC. Its translation is CSVETWTSGTEGGEQYF. V and J are TRBV29-1 and TRBJ2-7; 12 bases match TRBD2. Losses at the gene ends were 6 bases for V and 7 bases for J; bases not matched to a gene: 19. The CDR3 runs to 17 residues. Germline-derived CDR1 and CDR2 are SQVTM and ANQGSEA.

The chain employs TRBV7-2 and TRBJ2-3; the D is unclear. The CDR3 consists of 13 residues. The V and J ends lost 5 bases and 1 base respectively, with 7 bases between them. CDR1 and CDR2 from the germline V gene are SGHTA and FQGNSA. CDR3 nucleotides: TGTGCCAGCAGCCCAGCCGGCACAGATACGCAGTATTTT. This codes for CASSPAGTDTQYF. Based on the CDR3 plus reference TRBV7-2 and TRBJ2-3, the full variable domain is GAGVSQSPSNKVTEKGKDVELRCDPISGHTALYWYRQSLGQGLEFLIYFQGNSAPDKSGLPSDRFSAERTGGSVSTLTIQRTQQEDSAVYLCASSPAGTDTQYFGPGTRLTVL.

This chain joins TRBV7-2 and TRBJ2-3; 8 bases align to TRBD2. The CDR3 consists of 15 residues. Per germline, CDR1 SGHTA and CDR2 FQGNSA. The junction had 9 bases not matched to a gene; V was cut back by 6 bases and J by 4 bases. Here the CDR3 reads CASRAGRAIPDTQYF. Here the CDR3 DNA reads TGTGCCAGCAGAGCCGGGAGGGCCATCCCAGATACGCAGTATTTT.

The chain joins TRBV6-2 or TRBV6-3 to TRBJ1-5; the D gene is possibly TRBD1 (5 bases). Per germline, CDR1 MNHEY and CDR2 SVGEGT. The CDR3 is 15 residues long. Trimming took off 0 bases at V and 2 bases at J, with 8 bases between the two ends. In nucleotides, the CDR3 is TGTGCCAGCAGTTACTCGATCAGGGGCAATCAGCCCCAGCATTTT. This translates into CASSYSIRGNQPQHF.

The CDR3 is CASSLDRSISYEQYF. CDR3 nucleotides: TGTGCCAGCAGTCTTGACAGGTCGATCTCCTACGAGCAGTACTTC. The genes are TRBV6-1 and TRBJ2-7, with D maybe TRBD1 (6 bases). The CDR3 is 15 residues long. CDR1 is MNHNS and CDR2 is SASEGT in the germline V gene. Trimming removed 5 bases at V and 0 bases at J, with 14 bases between.

The CDR3 coding sequence is TGCAGTGCTAGAGTTTTAGCAGGGAAGTTGGCGAAGCCCTACAATGAGCAGTTCTTC. Translation: CSARVLAGKLAKPYNEQFF. The genes are TRBV20-1 and TRBJ2-1, with D possibly being TRBD1 (5 bases). Trimming took 1 base from V and 2 from J, leaving 24 bases between them. The CDR3 loop spans 19 amino acids. Germline values: CDR1 DFQATT, CDR2 SNEGSKA (reference sequence).

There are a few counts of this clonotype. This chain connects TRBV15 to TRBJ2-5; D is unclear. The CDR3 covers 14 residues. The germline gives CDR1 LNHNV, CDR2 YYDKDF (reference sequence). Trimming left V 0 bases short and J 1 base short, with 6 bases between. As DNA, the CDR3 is TGTGCCACCAGCAGAGATCGGGTCCAAGAGACCCAGTACTTC. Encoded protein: CATSRDRVQETQYF.

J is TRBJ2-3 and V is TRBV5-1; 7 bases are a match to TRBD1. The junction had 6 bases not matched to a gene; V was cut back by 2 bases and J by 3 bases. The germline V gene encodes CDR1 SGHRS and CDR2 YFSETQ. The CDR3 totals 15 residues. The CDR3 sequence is CASSFRQGLTDTQYF. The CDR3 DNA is TGCGCCAGCAGCTTTAGACAGGGATTGACAGATACGCAGTATTTT.

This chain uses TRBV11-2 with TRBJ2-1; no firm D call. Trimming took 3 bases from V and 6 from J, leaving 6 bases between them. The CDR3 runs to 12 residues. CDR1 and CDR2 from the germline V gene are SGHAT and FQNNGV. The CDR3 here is CASSLWPNEQFF. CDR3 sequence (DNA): TGTGCCAGCAGCTTGTGGCCCAATGAGCAGTTCTTC.

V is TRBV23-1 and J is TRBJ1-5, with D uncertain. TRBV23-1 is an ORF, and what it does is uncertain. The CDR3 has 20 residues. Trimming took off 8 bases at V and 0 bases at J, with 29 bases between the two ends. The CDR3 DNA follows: TGCGCCAGCTCCAACGGGCGGCCGGAGTCGCGGGTGAATAGCAATCAGCCCCAGCATTTT. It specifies CASSNGRPESRVNSNQPQHF.

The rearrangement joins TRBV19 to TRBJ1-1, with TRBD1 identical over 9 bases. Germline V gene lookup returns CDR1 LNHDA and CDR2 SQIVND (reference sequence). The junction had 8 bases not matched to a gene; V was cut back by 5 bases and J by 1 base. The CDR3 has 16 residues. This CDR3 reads CASSSRDRDANTEAFF. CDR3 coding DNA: TGTGCCAGTAGTTCCCGGGACAGGGATGCGAACACTGAAGCTTTCTTT.

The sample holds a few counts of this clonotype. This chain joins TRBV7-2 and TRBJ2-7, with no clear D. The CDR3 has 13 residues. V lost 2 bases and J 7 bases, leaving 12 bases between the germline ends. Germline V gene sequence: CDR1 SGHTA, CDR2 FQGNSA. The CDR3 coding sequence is TGTGCCAGCAGCTTAAGGCTAGACCGTGAGCAGTACTTC. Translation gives CASSLRLDREQYF.

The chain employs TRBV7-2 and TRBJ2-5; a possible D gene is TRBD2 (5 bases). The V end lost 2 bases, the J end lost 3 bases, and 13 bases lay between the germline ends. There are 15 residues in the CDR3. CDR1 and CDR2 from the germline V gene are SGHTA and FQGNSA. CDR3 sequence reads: CASSLYLAIEETQYF. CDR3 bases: TGTGCCAGCAGCTTATACCTAGCAATTGAAGAGACCCAGTACTTC.

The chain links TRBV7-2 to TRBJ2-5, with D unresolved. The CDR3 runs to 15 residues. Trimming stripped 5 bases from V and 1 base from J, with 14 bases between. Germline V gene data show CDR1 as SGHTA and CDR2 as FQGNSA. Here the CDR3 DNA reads TGTGCCAGCAGCCGAGTAGCAGCGACCCAAGAGACCCAGTACTTC. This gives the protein CASSRVAATQETQYF.

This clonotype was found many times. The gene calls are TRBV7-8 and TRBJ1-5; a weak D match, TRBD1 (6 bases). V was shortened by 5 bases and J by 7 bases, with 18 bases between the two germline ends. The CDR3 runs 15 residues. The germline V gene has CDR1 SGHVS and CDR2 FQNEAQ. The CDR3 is CASSDKGQGRQPQHF. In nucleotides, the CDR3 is TGTGCCAGCAGCGATAAGGGGCAGGGGAGGCAGCCCCAGCATTTT.

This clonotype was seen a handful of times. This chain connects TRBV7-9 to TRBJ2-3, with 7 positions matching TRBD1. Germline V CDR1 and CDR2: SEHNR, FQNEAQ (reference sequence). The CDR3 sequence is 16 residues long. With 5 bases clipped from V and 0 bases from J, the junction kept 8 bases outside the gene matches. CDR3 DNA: TGTGCCAGCAGCCTAAGTCGGGACAGAAGCACAGATACGCAGTATTTT. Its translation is CASSLSRDRSTDTQYF.